The T cell receptor (beta chain) under discussion was sequenced for a study of blood T cells in healthy people across ages. Notes on the study in general: Diversity was higher, and naive CD4+ cells more numerous, in long-lived donors than in aged donors.

Drawn from each donor were around 9.1 milliliters of peripheral blood. The CDR3 spans 14 residues. Germline CDR1 reads SNHLY; CDR2 reads FYNNEI. V lost 10 bases and J lost 7, with 19 bases in between. Using a J-beta primer mix together with a sample-barcoded 5' primer, a second PCR was run for roughly 7 to 11 cycles. TCRdb processed the 5' RACE reads anew with MiXCR; each CDR3 protein has one entry. There are around 800,000 distinct CDR3 sequences in the sample; less than 80% occur only once, and 25% to 35% lies in the top ten. As for this clonotype: Its antigen remains unidentified.

Specimen: blood. This clonotype was sampled from a man under 40 in good health. This chain joins TRBV2 and TRBJ1-4; D is possibly TRBD1 (5 bases). In DNA form, the CDR3 reads TGTGCCATGATTCGACGAGGGGATGGTGAAAAACTGTTTTTT. Residues: CAMIRRGDGEKLFF.